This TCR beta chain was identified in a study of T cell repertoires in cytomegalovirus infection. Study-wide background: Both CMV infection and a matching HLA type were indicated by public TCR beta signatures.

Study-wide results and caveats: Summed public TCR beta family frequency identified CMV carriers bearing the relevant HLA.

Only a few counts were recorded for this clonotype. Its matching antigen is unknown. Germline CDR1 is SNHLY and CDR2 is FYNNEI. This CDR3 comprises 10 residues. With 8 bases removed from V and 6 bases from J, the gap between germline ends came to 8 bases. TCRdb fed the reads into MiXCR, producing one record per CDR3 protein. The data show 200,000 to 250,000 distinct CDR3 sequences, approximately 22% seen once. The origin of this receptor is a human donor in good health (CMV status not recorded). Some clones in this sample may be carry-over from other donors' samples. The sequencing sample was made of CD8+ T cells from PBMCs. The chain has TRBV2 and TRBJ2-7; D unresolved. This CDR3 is CASSSGEQYF. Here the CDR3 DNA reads TGTGCCAGCTCCTCAGGCGAGCAGTACTTC.